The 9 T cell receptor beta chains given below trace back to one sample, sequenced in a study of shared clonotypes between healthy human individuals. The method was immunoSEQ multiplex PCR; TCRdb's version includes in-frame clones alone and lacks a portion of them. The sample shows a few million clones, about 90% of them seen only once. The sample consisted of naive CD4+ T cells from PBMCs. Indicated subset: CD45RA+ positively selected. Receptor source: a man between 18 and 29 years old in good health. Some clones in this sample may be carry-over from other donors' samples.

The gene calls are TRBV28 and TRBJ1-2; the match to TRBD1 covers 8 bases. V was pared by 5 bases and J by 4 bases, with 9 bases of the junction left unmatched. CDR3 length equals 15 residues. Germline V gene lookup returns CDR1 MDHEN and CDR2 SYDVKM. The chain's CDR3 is CASSLRTGWVYGYTF. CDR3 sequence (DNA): TGTGCCAGCAGTCTACGGACAGGGTGGGTCTATGGCTACACCTTC.

The CDR3 loop reads CASSARTGGTYNEQFF. The CDR3 nucleotides are TGTGCCAGCAGCGCAAGGACAGGGGGTACCTACAATGAGCAGTTCTTC. The rearrangement uses TRBV7-2 and TRBJ2-1; 10 bases line up with TRBD1. The CDR3 totals 16 residues. Germline lookup yields CDR1 SGHTA and CDR2 FQGNSA. With V trimmed by 5 bases and J by 2 bases, 6 bases remained unmatched.

In DNA, the CDR3 is TGTGCCAGCAGCTTAGGGGCCATAGGGGCCCACAATGAGCAGTTCTTC. Translated, it gives CASSLGAIGAHNEQFF. V and J are TRBV7-3 and TRBJ2-1, with D possibly matching TRBD1 (5 bases). The CDR3 runs to 16 residues. Germline V CDR1 and CDR2: SGHTA, FQGTGA. V was pared by 2 bases and J by 5 bases, with 16 bases between.

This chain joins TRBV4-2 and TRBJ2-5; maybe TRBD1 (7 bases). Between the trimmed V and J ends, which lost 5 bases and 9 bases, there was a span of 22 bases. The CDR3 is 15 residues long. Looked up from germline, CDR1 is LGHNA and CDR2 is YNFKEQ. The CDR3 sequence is CASSWGDRTNVSQYF. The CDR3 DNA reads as TGTGCCAGCAGCTGGGGGGACAGAACTAACGTGTCCCAGTACTTC.

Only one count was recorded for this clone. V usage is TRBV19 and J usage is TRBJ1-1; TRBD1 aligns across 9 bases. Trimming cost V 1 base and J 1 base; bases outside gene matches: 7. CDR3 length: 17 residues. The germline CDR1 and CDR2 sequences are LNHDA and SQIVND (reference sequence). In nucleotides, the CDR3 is TGTGCCAGTAGTATAGTCAGGACAGGGGACGGGAACACTGAAGCTTTCTTT. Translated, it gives CASSIVRTGDGNTEAFF.

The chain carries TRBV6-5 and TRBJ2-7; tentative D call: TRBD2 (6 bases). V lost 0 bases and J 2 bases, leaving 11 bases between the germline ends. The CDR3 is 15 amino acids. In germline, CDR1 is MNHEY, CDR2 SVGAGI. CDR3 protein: CASSYSSGGTYEQYF. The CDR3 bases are TGTGCCAGCAGTTACTCGTCAGGCGGGACCTACGAGCAGTACTTC.

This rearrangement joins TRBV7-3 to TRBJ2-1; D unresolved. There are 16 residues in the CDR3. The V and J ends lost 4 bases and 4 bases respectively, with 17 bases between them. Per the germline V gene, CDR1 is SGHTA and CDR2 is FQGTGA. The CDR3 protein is CASSSGFDREYNEQFF. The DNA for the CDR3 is TGTGCCAGCAGCTCGGGTTTTGATAGAGAGTACAATGAGCAGTTCTTC.

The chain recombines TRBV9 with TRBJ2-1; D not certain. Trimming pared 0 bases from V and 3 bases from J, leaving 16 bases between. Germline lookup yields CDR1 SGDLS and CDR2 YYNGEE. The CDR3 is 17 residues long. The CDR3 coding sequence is TGTGCCAGCAGCGTAGGTGGCCGAGGATCTTTCTACAATGAGCAGTTCTTC. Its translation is CASSVGGRGSFYNEQFF.

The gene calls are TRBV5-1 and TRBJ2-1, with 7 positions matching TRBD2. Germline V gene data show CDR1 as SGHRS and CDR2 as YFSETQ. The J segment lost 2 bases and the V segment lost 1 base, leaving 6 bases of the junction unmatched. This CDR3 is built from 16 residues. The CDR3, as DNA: TGCGCCAGCAGCTTGAATGACGGGAGGCCCTACAATGAGCAGTTCTTC. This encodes CASSLNDGRPYNEQFF. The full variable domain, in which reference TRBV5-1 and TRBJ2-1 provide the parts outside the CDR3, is KAGVTQTPRYLIKTRGQQVTLSCSPISGHRSVSWYQQTPGQGLQFLFEYFSETQRNKGNFPGRFSGRQFSNSRSEMNVSTLELGDSALYLCASSLNDGRPYNEQFFGPGTRLTVL.